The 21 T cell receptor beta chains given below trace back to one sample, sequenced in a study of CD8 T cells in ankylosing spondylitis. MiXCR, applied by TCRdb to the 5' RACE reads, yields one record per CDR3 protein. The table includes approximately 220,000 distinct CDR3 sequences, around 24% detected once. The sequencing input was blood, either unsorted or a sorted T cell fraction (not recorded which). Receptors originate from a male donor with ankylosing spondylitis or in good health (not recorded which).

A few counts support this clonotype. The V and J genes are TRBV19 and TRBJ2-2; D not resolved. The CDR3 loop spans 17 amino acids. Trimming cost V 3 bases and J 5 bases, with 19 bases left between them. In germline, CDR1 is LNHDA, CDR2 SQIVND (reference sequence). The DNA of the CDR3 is TGTGCCAGTAGTATCATCGTGGTAGCTGGTCAAACCGGGGAGCTGTTTTTT. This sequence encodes CASSIIVVAGQTGELFF.

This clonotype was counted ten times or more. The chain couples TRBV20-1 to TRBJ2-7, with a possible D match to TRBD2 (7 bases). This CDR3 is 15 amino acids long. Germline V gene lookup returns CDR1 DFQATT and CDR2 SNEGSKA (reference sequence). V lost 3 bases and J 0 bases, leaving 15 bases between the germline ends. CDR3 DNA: TGCAGTGCTAGGGGGGGGCAGCCTTACTCCTACGAGCAGTACTTC. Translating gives CSARGGQPYSYEQYF.

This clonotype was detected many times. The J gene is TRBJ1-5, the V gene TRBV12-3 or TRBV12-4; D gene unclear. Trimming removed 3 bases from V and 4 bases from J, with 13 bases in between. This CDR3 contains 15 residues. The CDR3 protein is CASSFDFGQNQPQHF. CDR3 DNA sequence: TGTGCCAGCAGTTTTGATTTTGGGCAGAATCAGCCCCAGCATTTT.

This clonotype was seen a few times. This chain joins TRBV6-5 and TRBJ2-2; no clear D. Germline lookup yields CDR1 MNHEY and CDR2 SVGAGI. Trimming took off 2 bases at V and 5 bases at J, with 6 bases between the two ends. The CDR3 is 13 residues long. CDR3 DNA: TGTGCCAGCAGTTACCTAGGTACCGGGGAGCTGTTTTTT. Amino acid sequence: CASSYLGTGELFF.

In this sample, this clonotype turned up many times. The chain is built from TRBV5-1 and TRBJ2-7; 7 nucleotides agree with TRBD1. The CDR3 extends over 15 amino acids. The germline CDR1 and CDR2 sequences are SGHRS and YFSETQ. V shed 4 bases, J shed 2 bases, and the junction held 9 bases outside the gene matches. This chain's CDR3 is CASSPGQIYTYEQYF. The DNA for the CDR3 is TGCGCCAGCAGCCCGGGACAGATATACACCTACGAGCAGTACTTC.

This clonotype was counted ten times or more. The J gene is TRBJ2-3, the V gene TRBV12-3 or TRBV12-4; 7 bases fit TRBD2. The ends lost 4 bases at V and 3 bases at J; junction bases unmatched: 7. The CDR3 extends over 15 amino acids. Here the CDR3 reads CASSSFGGSTDTQYF. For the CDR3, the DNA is TGTGCCAGCAGTTCATTTGGCGGGAGTACAGATACGCAGTATTTT.

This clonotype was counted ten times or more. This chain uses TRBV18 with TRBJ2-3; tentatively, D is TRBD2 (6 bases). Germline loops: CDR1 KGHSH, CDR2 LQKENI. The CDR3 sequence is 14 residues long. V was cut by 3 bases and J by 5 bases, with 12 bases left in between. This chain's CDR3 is CASSPLGGGDTQYF. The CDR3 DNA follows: TGTGCCAGCTCACCTCTGGGAGGTGGAGATACGCAGTATTTT.

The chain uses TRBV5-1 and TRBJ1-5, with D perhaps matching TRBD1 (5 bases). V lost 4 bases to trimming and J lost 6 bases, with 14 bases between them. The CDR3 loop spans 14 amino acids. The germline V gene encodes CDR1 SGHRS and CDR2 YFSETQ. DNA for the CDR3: TGCGCCAGCAGCCTCGAGAGGGGAGGTCAGCCCCAGCATTTT. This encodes CASSLERGGQPQHF.

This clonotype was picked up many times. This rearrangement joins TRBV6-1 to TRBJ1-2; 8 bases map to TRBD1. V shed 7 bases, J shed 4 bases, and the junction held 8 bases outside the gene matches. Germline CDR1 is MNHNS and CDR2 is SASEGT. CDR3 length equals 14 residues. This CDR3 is CASKTGQGAYGYTF. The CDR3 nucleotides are TGTGCCAGCAAAACTGGGCAGGGGGCCTATGGCTACACCTTC.

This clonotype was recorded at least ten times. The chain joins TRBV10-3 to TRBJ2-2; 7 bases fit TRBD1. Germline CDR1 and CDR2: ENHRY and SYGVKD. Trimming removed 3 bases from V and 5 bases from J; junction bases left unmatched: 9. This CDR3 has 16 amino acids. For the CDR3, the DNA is TGTGCCATCAGTGACACTACAGGGGTGAAGACCGGGGAGCTGTTTTTT. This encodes CAISDTTGVKTGELFF.

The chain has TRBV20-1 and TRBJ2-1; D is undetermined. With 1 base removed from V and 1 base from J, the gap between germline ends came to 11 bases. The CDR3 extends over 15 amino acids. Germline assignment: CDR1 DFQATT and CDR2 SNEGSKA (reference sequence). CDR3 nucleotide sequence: TGCAGTGCTAGAGCGCACACTGTGTCCTACAATGAGCAGTTCTTC. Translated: CSARAHTVSYNEQFF.

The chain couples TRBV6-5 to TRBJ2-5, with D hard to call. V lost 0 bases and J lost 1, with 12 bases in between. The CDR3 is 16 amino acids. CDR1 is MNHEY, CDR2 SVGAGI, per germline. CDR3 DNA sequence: TGTGCCAGCAGTTACTCGAGAGGATGGGTCCAAGAGACCCAGTACTTC. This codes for CASSYSRGWVQETQYF.

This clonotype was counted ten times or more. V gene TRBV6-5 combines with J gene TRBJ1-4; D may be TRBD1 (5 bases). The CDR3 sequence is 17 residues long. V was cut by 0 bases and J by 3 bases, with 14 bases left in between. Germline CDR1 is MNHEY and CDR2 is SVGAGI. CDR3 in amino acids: CASSYSGTMGPNEKLFF. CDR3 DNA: TGTGCCAGCAGTTACTCGGGGACGATGGGGCCTAATGAAAAACTGTTTTTT.

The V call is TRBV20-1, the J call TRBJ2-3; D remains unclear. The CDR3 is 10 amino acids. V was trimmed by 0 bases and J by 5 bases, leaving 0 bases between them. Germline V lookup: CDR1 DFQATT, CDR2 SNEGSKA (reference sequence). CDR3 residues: CSAREDTQYF. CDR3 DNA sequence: TGCAGTGCTAGAGAAGATACGCAGTATTTT.

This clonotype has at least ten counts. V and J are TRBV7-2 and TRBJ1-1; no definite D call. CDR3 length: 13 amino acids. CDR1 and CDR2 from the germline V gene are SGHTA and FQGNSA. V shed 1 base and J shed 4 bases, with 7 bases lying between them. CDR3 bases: TGTGCCAGCAGCTTAGATATGCGCACTGAAGCTTTCTTT. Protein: CASSLDMRTEAFF.

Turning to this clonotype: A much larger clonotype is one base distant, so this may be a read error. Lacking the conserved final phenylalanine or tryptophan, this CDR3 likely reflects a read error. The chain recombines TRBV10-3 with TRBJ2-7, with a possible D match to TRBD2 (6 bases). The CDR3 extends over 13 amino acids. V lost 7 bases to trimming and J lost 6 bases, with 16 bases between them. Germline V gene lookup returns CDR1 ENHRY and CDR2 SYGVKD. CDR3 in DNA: TGTGCCATCACGGGAGCAGATGGTGGCGAGCAGTACTCC. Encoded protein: CAITGADGGEQYS.

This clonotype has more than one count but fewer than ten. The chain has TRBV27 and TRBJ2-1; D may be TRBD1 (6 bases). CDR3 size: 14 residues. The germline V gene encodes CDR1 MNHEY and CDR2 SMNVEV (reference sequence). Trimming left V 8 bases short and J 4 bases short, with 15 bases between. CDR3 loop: CASGKDRPYNEQFF. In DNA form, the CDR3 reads TGTGCCAGCGGAAAGGACAGACCTTACAATGAGCAGTTCTTC.

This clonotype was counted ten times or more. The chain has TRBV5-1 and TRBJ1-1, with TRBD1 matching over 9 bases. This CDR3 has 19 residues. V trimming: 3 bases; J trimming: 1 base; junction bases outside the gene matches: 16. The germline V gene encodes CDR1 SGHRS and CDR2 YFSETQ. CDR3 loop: CASSSSPSTGTGKNTEAFF. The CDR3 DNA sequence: TGCGCCAGCAGCTCCTCCCCCTCCACCGGGACAGGGAAGAACACTGAAGCTTTCTTT.

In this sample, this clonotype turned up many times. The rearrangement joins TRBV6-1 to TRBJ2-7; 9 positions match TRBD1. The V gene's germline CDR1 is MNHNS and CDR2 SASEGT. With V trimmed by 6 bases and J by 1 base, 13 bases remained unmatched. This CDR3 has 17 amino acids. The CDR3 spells CASRDSYLGQGSYEQYF. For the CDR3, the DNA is TGTGCCAGCAGAGATTCCTACCTAGGACAGGGGTCCTACGAGCAGTACTTC.

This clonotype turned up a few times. The CDR3 region has the DNA TGCGCCAGCAGCCACGGAGGGGAGACCCAGTACTTC. Amino acid sequence: CASSHGGETQYF. The V call is TRBV5-1, the J call TRBJ2-5, with D possibly TRBD2 on 6 matching bases. Germline CDR1 is SGHRS and CDR2 is YFSETQ. V was cut by 4 bases and J by 5 bases, with 9 bases left in between. The CDR3 contains 12 residues.

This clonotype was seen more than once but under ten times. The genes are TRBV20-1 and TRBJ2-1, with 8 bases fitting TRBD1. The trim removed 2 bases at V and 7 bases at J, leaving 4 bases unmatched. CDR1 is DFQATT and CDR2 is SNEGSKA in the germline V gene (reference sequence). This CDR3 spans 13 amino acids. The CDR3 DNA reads TGCAGTGCTAGACAGGGGGCAAAGAATGAGCAGTTCTTC. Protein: CSARQGAKNEQFF.